The subject of this entry is one TCR beta chain. Its matching antigen is unknown. This record belongs to a study of cytomegalovirus exposure and HLA in healthy donors. The PCR had 60 Vbeta and 13 Jbeta primers. Authors' processing steps: Later work found 80 million or so unique TCR beta chains, with some 11 million shared. Repertoires were generated with immunoSEQ multiplex PCR, while TCRdb's copy carries only in-frame clones and drops some. That table supplies the V and J calls and clone size; D and trimming were determined from the DNA. The ten top clones account for approximately 0.74%, within a sample of 200,000 or so clones. Germline V CDR1 and CDR2: WNHNN, SYGVQD (reference sequence). Trimming took 6 bases from V and 2 from J; bases not matched to a gene: 17. This CDR3 has 20 amino acids. Donors in the study were healthy people who gave bone marrow. Findings and limits, study-wide: Generally TCR sequences proved uncommon, though certain public TCRs appeared in numerous donors.

The receptor comes from a boy younger than 18 in good health and CMV-seronegative. The chain is built from TRBV10-1 and TRBJ2-3; 13 positions agree with TRBD2. Sequencing used PBMCs. CDR3 sequence (DNA): TGCGCCAGCAGAAAAGATTTAAAGACTAGCGGGGGGAAATCCACAGATACGCAGTATTTT. It codes for CASRKDLKTSGGKSTDTQYF.